These 24 T cell receptor beta chains originate from one sample sequenced in a study of blood T cell repertoires in COVID-19. Measured with immunoSEQ multiplex PCR; TCRdb has only the in-frame clones, and not every one. The repertoire holds fewer than 250,000 clones, about four fifths seen once, with about 3.9% in the top ten. Sequenced: PBMCs or T cells enriched from blood (not recorded which). All receptors derive from a woman in her thirties or forties who had been exposed to COVID-19.

V is TRBV19 and J is TRBJ2-1, with 15 bases aligning to TRBD2. The V and J ends lost 4 bases and 4 bases, in that order; junction bases with no gene match: 5. The CDR3 runs 17 residues. Germline CDR1 is LNHDA and CDR2 is SQIVND (reference sequence). The DNA for the CDR3 is TGTGCCAGTAGTACCGGACTAGCGGGGGGGCGGTACAATGAGCAGTTCTTC. Its protein is CASSTGLAGGRYNEQFF.

V gene TRBV6-1 combines with J gene TRBJ1-2, with D perhaps TRBD1 (5 bases). V was shortened by 7 bases and J by 4 bases, with 19 bases between the two germline ends. CDR1 and CDR2 from the germline V gene are MNHNS and SASEGT. The CDR3 consists of 15 residues. CDR3 amino acids: CASNSGGLEVYGYTF. CDR3 sequence (DNA): TGTGCCAGCAACAGTGGGGGGTTAGAGGTCTATGGCTACACCTTC.

The V call is TRBV14, the J call TRBJ1-3; D possibly corresponds to TRBD1 (6 bases). This CDR3 spans 14 amino acids. Germline CDR1 reads SGHDN; CDR2 reads FVKESK. Trimming left V 6 bases short and J 2 bases short, with 11 bases between. CDR3: CASRPQGTGNTIYF. For the CDR3, the DNA is TGTGCCAGCAGGCCTCAGGGGACTGGAAACACCATATATTTT. The whole variable domain, remainder taken from reference TRBV14 and TRBJ1-3, is EAGVTQFPSHSVIEKGQTVTLRCDPISGHDNLYWYRRVMGKEIKFLLHFVKESKQDESGMPNNRFLAERTGGTYSTLKVQPAELEDSGVYFCASRPQGTGNTIYFGEGSWLTVV.

The chain employs TRBV10-3 and TRBJ2-5; 11 nucleotides align to TRBD1. The CDR3 runs 16 residues. Germline trimming cut 3 bases from V and 4 bases from J; bases unmatched to any gene: 7. The germline V gene encodes CDR1 ENHRY and CDR2 SYGVKD. The CDR3 bases are TGTGCCATCAGTGACCTGGACAGGGGGCTCCGAGAGACCCAGTACTTC. Amino acid sequence: CAISDLDRGLRETQYF.

The rearrangement links TRBV7-3 to TRBJ2-5; 9 bases are a match to TRBD2. The CDR3 is 17 amino acids. Germline V CDR1 and CDR2: SGHTA, FQGTGA. V shed 1 base and J 1 base; nucleotides not matched to a gene: 7. Here the CDR3 DNA reads TGTGCCAGCAGCTTAAGGGCTAGCGGGGCTCTCCAAGAGACCCAGTACTTC. Protein product: CASSLRASGALQETQYF.

The rearrangement links TRBV30 to TRBJ2-7; the match to TRBD1 covers 7 bases. The CDR3 is made up of 11 amino acids. Unmatched junction bases numbered 0, after V lost 4 bases and J lost 3 bases. Per germline, CDR1 GTSNPN and CDR2 SVGIG (reference sequence). The CDR3, as DNA: TGTGCCTGGACAGGGGGCTACGAGCAGTACTTC. Its translation is CAWTGGYEQYF.

The rearrangement links TRBV19 to TRBJ2-7; D is unresolved. The V gene lost 6 bases and the J gene lost 9 bases, with 18 bases spanning the gap. The CDR3 runs 13 residues. Germline values: CDR1 LNHDA, CDR2 SQIVND (reference sequence). CDR3 protein: CASRGHSTKVQYF. CDR3 coding DNA: TGTGCCAGTAGAGGCCACAGTACGAAGGTGCAGTACTTC.

This chain joins TRBV3-1 (or the pseudogene TRBV3-2) and TRBJ2-5; 16 bases match TRBD2. This CDR3 spans 15 amino acids. The ends lost 4 bases at V and 13 bases at J; junction bases unmatched: 9. Germline CDR1 and CDR2: LGHDT and YNNKEL (reference sequence). The CDR3 nucleotides read TGTGCCAGCAGCCGATCCGGGACTAGCGGGGGGGTAGGGTACTTC. Translation: CASSRSGTSGGVGYF.

The chain carries TRBV5-4 and TRBJ2-7, with 9 bases aligning to TRBD1. This CDR3 has 14 amino acids. The trim removed 4 bases at V and 5 bases at J, leaving 7 bases unmatched. CDR1 and CDR2 from the germline V gene are SGHNT and YYREEE (reference sequence). The CDR3 region is CASSPGGDRDEQYF. The CDR3 DNA follows: TGTGCCAGCAGCCCCGGTGGGGACAGGGACGAGCAGTACTTC.

This chain connects TRBV27 to TRBJ1-6; a weak D match, TRBD1 (5 bases). Trimming removed 6 bases from V and 4 bases from J, with 16 bases in between. CDR1 MNHEY and CDR2 SMNVEV come from the germline V gene (reference sequence). The CDR3 contains 16 residues. CDR3 loop: CASSLAAGPYNSPLHF. The CDR3 DNA reads as TGTGCCAGCAGCCTGGCCGCAGGGCCATATAATTCACCCCTCCACTTT.

This chain uses TRBV18 with TRBJ1-1; 11 bases map to TRBD1. Germline assignment: CDR1 KGHSH and CDR2 LQKENI. The CDR3 length is 19 residues. Trimming at V came to 3 bases and at J to 0 bases, leaving 12 bases not matched to a gene. In DNA, the CDR3 is TGTGCCAGCTCACCCTTTGCTCGGGACAGGGGGTATCTGAACACTGAAGCTTTCTTT. Translating it yields CASSPFARDRGYLNTEAFF.

V usage is TRBV4-1 and J usage is TRBJ2-3; 7 bases are shared with TRBD1. V shed 4 bases, J shed 1 base, and the junction held 5 bases outside the gene matches. Germline values: CDR1 MGHRA, CDR2 YSYEKL. The CDR3 is 15 amino acids. CDR3 nucleotides: TGCGCCAGCAGCCGACTCACAGGGGGCACAGATACGCAGTATTTT. Residues: CASSRLTGGTDTQYF.

In DNA, the CDR3 is TGTGCCACCAGTCCTTCGACCGGGGAGCTGTTTTTT. The encoded protein is CATSPSTGELFF. The chain links TRBV24-1 to TRBJ2-2; D is unresolved. Germline V CDR1 and CDR2: KGHDR, SFDVKD. CDR3 length: 12 residues. Between the trimmed V and J ends, which lost 6 bases and 5 bases, there was a span of 6 bases.

V and J are TRBV6-5 and TRBJ2-4; TRBD1 matches 7 bases. Germline CDR1 reads MNHEY; CDR2 reads SVGAGI. V lost 2 bases to trimming and J lost 8 bases; unmatched junction nucleotides: 6. The CDR3 is 14 amino acids. The CDR3 DNA reads as TGTGCCAGCAGTTACATCGCAGGGACAGACATTCAGTACTTC. Amino acid sequence: CASSYIAGTDIQYF.

This clone appeared a few times. This sequence joins TRBV19 and TRBJ1-1, with 7 bases that match TRBD1. V dropped 9 bases and J dropped 1; count of bases not matched to a gene: 8. CDR3 size: 14 residues. Germline V CDR1 and CDR2: LNHDA, SQIVND (reference sequence). CDR3 nucleotide sequence: TGTGCCAGCCGGGACAGAGACAAGAACACTGAAGCTTTCTTT. Residues: CASRDRDKNTEAFF.

This chain connects TRBV2 to TRBJ2-3; 7 positions match TRBD2. The V gene's germline CDR1 is SNHLY and CDR2 FYNNEI. The CDR3 runs 14 residues. The ends lost 7 bases at V and 1 base at J; junction bases unmatched: 5. CDR3 DNA: TGTGCCAGCAATTACGCGGGGGGCACAGATACGCAGTATTTT. Its protein is CASNYAGGTDTQYF.

This chain joins TRBV5-4 and TRBJ1-1; 7 nucleotides align to TRBD1. Germline lookup yields CDR1 SGHNT and CDR2 YYREEE (reference sequence). With 0 bases clipped from V and 1 base from J, the junction kept 6 bases outside the gene matches. The CDR3 spans 16 residues. The CDR3 sequence is CASSLEQGLKNTEAFF. The CDR3 DNA reads TGTGCCAGCAGCTTGGAACAGGGGTTAAAGAACACTGAAGCTTTCTTT.

This sequence joins TRBV9 and TRBJ1-1, with D perhaps matching TRBD1 (5 bases). The CDR3 consists of 16 residues. V was trimmed by 3 bases and J by 5 bases, leaving 20 bases between them. Germline lookup yields CDR1 SGDLS and CDR2 YYNGEE. The CDR3 here is CASSASLTGSGTEAFF. The CDR3 region has the DNA TGTGCCAGCAGCGCATCCTTAACAGGATCTGGGACTGAAGCTTTCTTT.

CDR3 DNA sequence: TGTGCCAGCAGCGTAGGGGGCGACTGGAGCTACGAGCAGTACTTC. It encodes CASSVGGDWSYEQYF. J is TRBJ2-7 and V is TRBV9, with a weak D call TRBD1 (5 bases). The germline gives CDR1 SGDLS, CDR2 YYNGEE. With 0 bases removed from V and 3 bases from J, the gap between germline ends came to 13 bases. This CDR3 has 15 residues. The full variable domain, its missing parts supplied by reference TRBV9 and TRBJ2-7, is DSGVTQTPKHLITATGQRVTLRCSPRSGDLSVYWYQQSLDQGLQFLIQYYNGEERAKGNILERFSAQQFPDLHSELNLSSLELGDSALYFCASSVGGDWSYEQYFGPGTRLTVT.

The V call is TRBV19, the J call TRBJ2-7; 8 nucleotides align to TRBD2. The CDR3 consists of 15 residues. V shed 4 bases, J shed 1 base, and the junction held 6 bases outside the gene matches. Germline V gene sequence: CDR1 LNHDA, CDR2 SQIVND (reference sequence). CDR3 nucleotide sequence: TGTGCCAGTAGTAGTAGCGGGGCGTATTCCTACGAGCAGTACTTC. It codes for CASSSSGAYSYEQYF.

The J gene is TRBJ2-3, the V gene TRBV19; 7 bases line up with TRBD1. The germline gives CDR1 LNHDA, CDR2 SQIVND (reference sequence). V was pared by 3 bases and J by 1 base, with 7 bases of the junction left unmatched. CDR3 size: 16 residues. The CDR3 reads CASSIRQGSGTDTQYF. For the CDR3, the DNA is TGTGCCAGTAGTATTCGACAGGGTTCCGGCACAGATACGCAGTATTTT. The full variable domain, completed using reference TRBV19 and TRBJ2-3, is DGGITQSPKYLFRKEGQNVTLSCEQNLNHDAMYWYRQDPGQGLRLIYYSQIVNDFQKGDIAEGYSVSREKKESFPLTVTSAQKNPTAFYLCASSIRQGSGTDTQYFGPGTRLTVL.

The genes are TRBV7-2 and TRBJ2-7, with 13 bases identical to TRBD2. CDR3 size: 16 residues. Germline V gene lookup returns CDR1 SGHTA and CDR2 FQGNSA. With 5 bases clipped from V and 0 bases from J, the junction kept 4 bases outside the gene matches. This CDR3 reads CASSGGTSGVSYEQYF. CDR3 in DNA: TGTGCCAGCAGCGGGGGGACTAGCGGGGTCTCCTACGAGCAGTACTTC. Full variable domain (rest looked up from reference TRBV7-2 and TRBJ2-7): GAGVSQSPSNKVTEKGKDVELRCDPISGHTALYWYRQSLGQGLEFLIYFQGNSAPDKSGLPSDRFSAERTGGSVSTLTIQRTQQEDSAVYLCASSGGTSGVSYEQYFGPGTRLTVT.

The genes are TRBV5-4 and TRBJ2-7; D uncertain. Per germline, CDR1 SGHNT and CDR2 YYREEE (reference sequence). Trimming left V 4 bases short and J 0 bases short, with 8 bases between. The CDR3 totals 13 residues. The CDR3 region has the DNA TGTGCCAGCAGCACAGTGAGCTCCTACGAGCAGTACTTC. Translating gives CASSTVSSYEQYF.

The gene calls are TRBV13 and TRBJ2-7; 12 bases align to TRBD2. Germline V gene data show CDR1 as PRHDT and CDR2 as FYEKMQ (reference sequence). The CDR3 has 17 residues. The V segment lost 5 bases and the J segment 2 bases; nucleotides outside the gene matches: 10. CDR3 DNA: TGTGCCAGCAGCCTATACCGTACTAGCGGGGGGACCTACGAGCAGTACTTC. It is translated as CASSLYRTSGGTYEQYF.